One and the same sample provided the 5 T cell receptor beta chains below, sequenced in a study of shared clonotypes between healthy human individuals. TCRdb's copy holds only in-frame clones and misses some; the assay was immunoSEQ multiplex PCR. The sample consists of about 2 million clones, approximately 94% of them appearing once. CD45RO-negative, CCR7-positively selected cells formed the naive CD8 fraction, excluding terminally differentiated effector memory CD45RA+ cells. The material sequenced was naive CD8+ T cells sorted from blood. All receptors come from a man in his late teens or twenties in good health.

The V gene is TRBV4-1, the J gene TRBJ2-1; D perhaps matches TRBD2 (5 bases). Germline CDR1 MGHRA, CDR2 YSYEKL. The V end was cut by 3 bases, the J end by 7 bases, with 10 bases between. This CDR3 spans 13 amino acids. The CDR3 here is CASSHLSGNEQFF. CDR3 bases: TGCGCCAGCAGCCACCTCAGCGGTAATGAGCAGTTCTTC.

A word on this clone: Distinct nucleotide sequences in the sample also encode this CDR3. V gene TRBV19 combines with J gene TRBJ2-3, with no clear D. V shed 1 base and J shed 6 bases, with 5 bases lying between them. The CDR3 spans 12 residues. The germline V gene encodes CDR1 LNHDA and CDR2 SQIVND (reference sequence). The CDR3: CASSIGVDTQYF. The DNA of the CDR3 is TGTGCCAGTAGTATAGGGGTGGATACGCAGTATTTT.

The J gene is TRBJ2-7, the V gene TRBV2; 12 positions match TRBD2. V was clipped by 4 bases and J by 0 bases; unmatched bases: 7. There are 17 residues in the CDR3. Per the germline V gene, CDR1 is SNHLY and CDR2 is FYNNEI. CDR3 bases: TGTGCCAGCAGTGCCGGGACTAGCGGGCTTTACTCCTACGAGCAGTACTTC. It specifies CASSAGTSGLYSYEQYF.

The CDR3 sequence is CASSYSGLLNEKLFF. Written as DNA, the CDR3 is TGTGCCAGCAGTTACTCGGGACTGCTTAATGAAAAACTGTTTTTT. The genes are TRBV11-2 and TRBJ1-4, with D perhaps matching TRBD1 (5 bases). V was shortened by 6 bases and J by 4 bases, with 15 bases between the two germline ends. Germline V CDR1 and CDR2: SGHAT, FQNNGV. The CDR3 has 15 residues. The full variable domain, rest sourced from reference TRBV11-2 and TRBJ1-4, is EAGVAQSPRYKIIEKRQSVAFWCNPISGHATLYWYQQILGQGPKLLIQFQNNGVVDDSQLPKDRFSAERLKGVDSTLKIQPAKLEDSAVYLCASSYSGLLNEKLFFGSGTQLSVL.

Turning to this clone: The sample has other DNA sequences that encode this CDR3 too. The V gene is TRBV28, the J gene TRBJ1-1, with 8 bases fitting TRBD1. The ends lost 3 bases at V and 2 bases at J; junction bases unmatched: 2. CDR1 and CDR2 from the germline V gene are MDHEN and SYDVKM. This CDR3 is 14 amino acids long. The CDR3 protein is CASSFRGPNTEAFF. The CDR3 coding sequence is TGTGCCAGCAGTTTCAGGGGGCCCAACACTGAAGCTTTCTTT.